This T cell receptor beta chain was recorded in a study of metastatic and nonmetastatic thyroid tumors. Across the whole study: The study looked at repertoires side by side in blood and in tumor or nodule tissue from malignant and benign thyroid patients.

Overall study results and limits: Within blood and tumor, benign nodules reportedly had significantly lower TCR beta diversity than malignant thyroid tumors did.

With respect to this clone: Its matching antigen is unknown.

The authors' processing: In papillary thyroid cancer, a distant-metastasis classifier was built using CDR3 differences across clinicopathological groups. TCRdb re-processed the PCR reads through MiXCR. It is TCRdb's table, rather than the study itself, that gives the V and J calls and clone size. The data contain 9,500 to 15,000 clones, 31% of them singletons. Germline V CDR1 and CDR2: MDHEN, SYDVKM. Trimming removed 5 bases at V and 3 bases at J, with 14 bases between. CDR3 length equals 16 residues. Patients underwent thyroid surgery, and none had received any treatment before it. Sequencing used tumor tissue. The chain is built from TRBV28 and TRBJ2-6, with D perhaps being TRBD1 or TRBD2 (6 bases each). This clonotype originated in a female donor with papillary thyroid cancer or a benign thyroid nodule (not recorded which). Some clones in this sample may be carry-over from other donors' samples. This chain's CDR3 is CASSPPGAGGANVLTF. The CDR3 nucleotides read TGTGCCAGCAGTCCCCCGGGGGCGGGTGGGGCCAACGTCCTGACTTTC.